The 13 T cell receptor beta chains presented below share a single source sample, sequenced in a study of cytomegalovirus exposure and HLA in healthy donors listed by TCRdb under 2017. The library came from the immunoSEQ multiplex PCR assay. For the multiplex PCR, a mixture combining 60 forward primers for TCR Vbeta segments and 13 reverse primers for TCR Jbeta segments was used. TCRdb carries this immuneACCESS record with in-frame sequences only. Its versions omit some clonotypes, under half of them owing to an unresolved V gene in the studies checked, with the rest unexplained. Counted in this sample were more than 90,000 clones; 76% of them appeared once. In total, the top ten clones hold roughly a sixth of the sample. The sample was PBMCs. These receptors were collected from a man aged 45-60 years in good health and CMV-seropositive.

The chain recombines TRBV10-1 with TRBJ2-7, with 8 bases lining up with TRBD1. CDR1 is WNHNN, CDR2 SYGVQD, per germline (reference sequence). The CDR3 has 16 residues. J gave up 3 bases and V 6 bases, and 13 bases lay outside the gene matches. The CDR3 DNA reads TGCGCCAGCAGCTCCAGGACAGGGAAAAATTTCTACGAGCAGTACTTC. It yields the protein CASSSRTGKNFYEQYF.

The chain recombines TRBV2 with TRBJ2-1, with 9 bases that match TRBD1. There are 15 residues in the CDR3. The junction had 6 bases not matched to a gene; V was cut back by 5 bases and J by 4 bases. From germline, CDR1 is SNHLY and CDR2 FYNNEI. CDR3 sequence (DNA): TGTGCCAGCAGTACAACGGGACAGGGTTACAATGAGCAGTTCTTC. The encoded protein is CASSTTGQGYNEQFF. The whole variable domain, filled in from reference TRBV2 and TRBJ2-1, reads EPEVTQTPSHQVTQMGQEVILRCVPISNHLYFYWYRQILGQKVEFLVSFYNNEISEKSEIFDDQFSVERPDGSNFTLKIRSTKLEDSAMYFCASSTTGQGYNEQFFGPGTRLTVL.

This clone has just a few counts. This sequence joins TRBV7-2 and TRBJ2-2, with D possibly matching TRBD2 (5 bases). V lost 5 bases and J lost 1, with 14 bases in between. The CDR3 length is 16 residues. Per the germline V gene, CDR1 is SGHTA and CDR2 is FQGNSA. The CDR3 reads CASSPLIAQNTGELFF. The CDR3 bases are TGTGCCAGCAGCCCCTTGATAGCGCAGAACACCGGGGAGCTGTTTTTT.

The chain has TRBV7-2 and TRBJ2-7, with 9 positions matching TRBD2. V shed 1 base and J 4 bases; nucleotides not matched to a gene: 2. CDR3 length equals 14 residues. Germline values: CDR1 SGHTA, CDR2 FQGNSA. The CDR3 spells CASSLVAGVYEQYF. The CDR3 DNA follows: TGTGCCAGCAGCTTAGTAGCGGGAGTATACGAGCAGTACTTC.

The chain combines TRBV5-6 with TRBJ2-7, with 7 bases that match TRBD2. Looked up from germline, CDR1 is SGHDT and CDR2 is YYEEEE. The length of the CDR3 is 15 residues. Trimming removed 4 bases from V and 0 bases from J; junction bases left unmatched: 7. For the CDR3, the DNA is TGTGCCAGCAGCGACCTAGCGGAACTCTCCTACGAGCAGTACTTC. It encodes CASSDLAELSYEQYF.

The chain has TRBV7-9 and TRBJ1-6, with D possibly being TRBD1 (6 bases). Per the germline V gene, CDR1 is SEHNR and CDR2 is FQNEAQ (reference sequence). The CDR3 contains 16 residues. V was trimmed by 0 bases and J by 4 bases, leaving 10 bases between them. CDR3 bases: TGTGCCAGCAGCTTAGCTCCCAGGGGATATAATTCACCCCTCCACTTT. This encodes CASSLAPRGYNSPLHF.

V and J are TRBV7-2 and TRBJ2-7; TRBD1 aligns across 8 bases. Trimming at V came to 5 bases and at J to 2 bases, leaving 5 bases not matched to a gene. The germline V gene has CDR1 SGHTA and CDR2 FQGNSA. The CDR3 has 14 amino acids. Written as DNA, the CDR3 is TGTGCCAGCAGCCCAGCCAGGGGGCCCTACGAGCAGTACTTC. It encodes CASSPARGPYEQYF.

This clone is a singleton in its sample. The chain couples TRBV27 to TRBJ2-2, with 8 bases that match TRBD2. V lost 4 bases, J lost 4 bases, and 8 bases stayed unmatched. Germline V gene sequence: CDR1 MNHEY, CDR2 SMNVEV (reference sequence). CDR3 length: 16 residues. The CDR3 sequence is CASSWRREVPTGELFF. CDR3 DNA: TGTGCCAGCAGTTGGCGGCGGGAGGTACCCACCGGGGAGCTGTTTTTT.

This clone was observed a few times. The genes are TRBV11-2 and TRBJ2-7, with 7 bases that match TRBD1. CDR3 length: 13 residues. CDR1 and CDR2 (germline): SGHAT, FQNNGV. Trimming removed 5 bases from V and 1 base from J; junction bases left unmatched: 2. CDR3 amino acids: CASSKGASYEQYF. The CDR3 DNA reads as TGTGCCAGCAGCAAGGGGGCGTCCTACGAGCAGTACTTC.

The chain uses TRBV6-1 and TRBJ2-1; D gene unclear. V lost 2 bases and J 5 bases, leaving 10 bases between the germline ends. The length of the CDR3 is 14 residues. The V gene's germline CDR1 is MNHNS and CDR2 SASEGT. CDR3 nucleotide sequence: TGTGCCAGCAGTGAATTGAGACACCACAATGAGCAGTTCTTC. This codes for CASSELRHHNEQFF.

The chain couples TRBV6-5 to TRBJ2-7; the match to TRBD1 covers 12 bases. Germline V gene data show CDR1 as MNHEY and CDR2 as SVGAGI. V trimming: 5 bases; J trimming: 7 bases; junction bases outside the gene matches: 6. The CDR3 runs to 14 residues. CDR3 nucleotide sequence: TGTGCCAGCAGTCGGGACAGGGGGCCTTGGGAGCAGTACTTC. It translates to CASSRDRGPWEQYF.

The rearrangement uses TRBV5-1 and TRBJ2-1, with a weak D call TRBD1 (6 bases). Germline CDR1 reads SGHRS; CDR2 reads YFSETQ. The CDR3 loop spans 16 amino acids. Trimming shortened V by 6 bases and J by 0 bases, and 16 bases separated the two germline ends. The DNA of the CDR3 is TGCGCCAGCACCAGGTCAGGGGAGAGCTCCTACAATGAGCAGTTCTTC. This codes for CASTRSGESSYNEQFF.

J is TRBJ2-7 and V is TRBV18, with a possible D match to TRBD2 (5 bases). Germline V gene sequence: CDR1 KGHSH, CDR2 LQKENI. The CDR3 length is 13 residues. Trimming removed 0 bases at V and 5 bases at J, with 8 bases between. CDR3 protein: CASSPPGEDEQYF. The DNA for the CDR3 is TGTGCCAGCTCACCACCGGGAGAGGACGAGCAGTACTTC.